Sequencing of this TCR beta chain was carried out in a study of CD8+CD57+ T cells in acquired aplastic anemia. This clonotype was seen many times. The template for TCR beta VDJ and CDR3 sequence profiling was genomic DNA. Each CDR3 protein is one row after TCRdb ran MiXCR on the reads. The table records 250,000 to 350,000 distinct CDR3 sequences, 50% to 70% of them present only once. The sequence was collected from a human donor with severe aplastic anemia or a healthy control (not recorded which). The sequencing sample was made of sorted CD4+, CD8+, or CD8+CD57+ T cells (not recorded which) from PBMCs.

CDR3 in amino acids: CATSDRVGGPYNEQFF. The DNA of the CDR3 is TGTGCCACCAGTGATCGGGTGGGGGGGCCCTACAATGAGCAGTTCTTC. The chain links TRBV24-1 to TRBJ2-1; tentatively, D is TRBD2 (7 bases). The CDR3 has 16 residues. Germline assignment: CDR1 KGHDR and CDR2 SFDVKD. The V and J ends lost 3 bases and 2 bases respectively, with 13 bases between them.